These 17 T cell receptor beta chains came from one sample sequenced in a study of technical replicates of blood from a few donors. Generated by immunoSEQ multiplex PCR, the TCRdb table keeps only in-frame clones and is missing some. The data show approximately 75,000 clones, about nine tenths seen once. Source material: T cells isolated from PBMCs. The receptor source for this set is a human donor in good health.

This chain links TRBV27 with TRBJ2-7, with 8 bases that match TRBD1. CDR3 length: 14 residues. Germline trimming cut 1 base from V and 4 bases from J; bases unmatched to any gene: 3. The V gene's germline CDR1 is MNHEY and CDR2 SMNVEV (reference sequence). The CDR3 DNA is TGTGCCAGCAGTTTATTAGGACAGGGATACGAGCAGTACTTC. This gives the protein CASSLLGQGYEQYF.

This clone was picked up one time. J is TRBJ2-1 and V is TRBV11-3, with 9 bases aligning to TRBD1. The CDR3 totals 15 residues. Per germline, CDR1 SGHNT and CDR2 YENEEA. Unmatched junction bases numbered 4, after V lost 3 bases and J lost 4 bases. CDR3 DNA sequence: TGTGCCAGCAGCTTCGGGACAGGGATTTACAATGAGCAGTTCTTC. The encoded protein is CASSFGTGIYNEQFF.

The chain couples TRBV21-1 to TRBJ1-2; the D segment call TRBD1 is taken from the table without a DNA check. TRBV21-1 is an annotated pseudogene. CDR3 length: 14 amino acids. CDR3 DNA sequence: TGTGCCAGCAGCACTCTCCAGGGTCGATATGGCTACACCTTC. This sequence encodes CASSTLQGRYGYTF.

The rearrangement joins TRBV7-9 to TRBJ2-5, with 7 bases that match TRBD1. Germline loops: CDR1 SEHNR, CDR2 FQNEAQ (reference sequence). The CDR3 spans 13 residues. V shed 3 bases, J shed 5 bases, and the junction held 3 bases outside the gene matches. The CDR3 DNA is TGTGCCAGCAGCTTCGAGGGGGCGGAGACCCAGTACTTC. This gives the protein CASSFEGAETQYF.

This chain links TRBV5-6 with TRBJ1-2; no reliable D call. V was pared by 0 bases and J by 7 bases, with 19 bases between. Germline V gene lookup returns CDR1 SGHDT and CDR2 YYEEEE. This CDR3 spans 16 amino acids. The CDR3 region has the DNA TGTGCCAGCAGCTTGGGCATGGCTGGTCTACGGGTTGGCTACACCTTC. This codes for CASSLGMAGLRVGYTF.

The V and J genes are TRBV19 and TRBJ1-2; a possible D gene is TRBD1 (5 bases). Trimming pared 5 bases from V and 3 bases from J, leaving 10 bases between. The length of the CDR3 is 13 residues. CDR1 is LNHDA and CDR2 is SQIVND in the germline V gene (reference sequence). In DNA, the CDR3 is TGTGCCAGTAGTGCCGACAGAGACTATGGCTACACCTTC. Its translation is CASSADRDYGYTF. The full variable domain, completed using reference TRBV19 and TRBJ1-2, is DGGITQSPKYLFRKEGQNVTLSCEQNLNHDAMYWYRQDPGQGLRLIYYSQIVNDFQKGDIAEGYSVSREKKESFPLTVTSAQKNPTAFYLCASSADRDYGYTFGSGTRLTVV.

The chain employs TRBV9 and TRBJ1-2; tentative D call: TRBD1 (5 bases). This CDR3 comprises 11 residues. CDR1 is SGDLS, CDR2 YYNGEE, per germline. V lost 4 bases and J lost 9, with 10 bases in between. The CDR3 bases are TGTGCCAGCAGCTCCAGGGAAAGCTACACCTTC. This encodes CASSSRESYTF. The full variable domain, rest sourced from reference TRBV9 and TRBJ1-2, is DSGVTQTPKHLITATGQRVTLRCSPRSGDLSVYWYQQSLDQGLQFLIQYYNGEERAKGNILERFSAQQFPDLHSELNLSSLELGDSALYFCASSSRESYTFGSGTRLTVV.

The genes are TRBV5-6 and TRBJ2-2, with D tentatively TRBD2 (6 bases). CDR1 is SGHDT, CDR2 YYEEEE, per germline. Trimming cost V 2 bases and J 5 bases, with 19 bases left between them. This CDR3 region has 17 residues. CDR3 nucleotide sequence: TGTGCCAGCAGCTTAATCGGTATGGCGGGAAATACCGGGGAGCTGTTTTTT. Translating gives CASSLIGMAGNTGELFF.

The CDR3 DNA reads as TGCAGCGTTGAAGTAGGCGGGGGCGCAGATGAAAAACTGTTTTTT. This sequence encodes CSVEVGGGADEKLFF. The chain couples TRBV29-1 to TRBJ1-4; a weak D match, TRBD1 (6 bases). The CDR3 has 15 residues. The germline gives CDR1 SQVTM, CDR2 ANQGSEA. The V end lost 1 base, the J end lost 6 bases, and 15 bases lay between the germline ends.

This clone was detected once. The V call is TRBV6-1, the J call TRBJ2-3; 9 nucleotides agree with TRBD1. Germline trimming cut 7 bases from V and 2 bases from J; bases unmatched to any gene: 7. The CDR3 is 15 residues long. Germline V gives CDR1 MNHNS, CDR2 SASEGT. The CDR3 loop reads CASIGQGRLTDTQYF. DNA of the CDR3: TGTGCCAGCATTGGACAGGGGCGTCTCACAGATACGCAGTATTTT.

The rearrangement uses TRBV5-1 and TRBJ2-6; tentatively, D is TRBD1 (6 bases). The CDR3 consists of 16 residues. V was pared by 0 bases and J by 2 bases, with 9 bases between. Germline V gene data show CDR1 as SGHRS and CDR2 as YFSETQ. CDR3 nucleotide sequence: TGCGCCAGCAGCTTGGATACAGGGCCTGGGGCCAACGTCCTGACTTTC. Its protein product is CASSLDTGPGANVLTF.

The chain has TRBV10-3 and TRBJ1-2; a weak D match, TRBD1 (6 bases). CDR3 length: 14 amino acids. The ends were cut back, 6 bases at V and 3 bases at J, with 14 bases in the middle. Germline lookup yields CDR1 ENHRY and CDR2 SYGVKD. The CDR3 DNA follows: TGTGCCATCAGCCCCGGGACACCCGACTATGGCTACACCTTC. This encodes CAISPGTPDYGYTF.

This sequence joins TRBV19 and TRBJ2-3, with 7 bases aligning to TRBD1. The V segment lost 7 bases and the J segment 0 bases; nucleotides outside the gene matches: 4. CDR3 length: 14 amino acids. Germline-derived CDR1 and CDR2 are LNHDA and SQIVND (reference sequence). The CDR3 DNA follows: TGTGCCAGTAAGCCGGGACAGAGCACAGATACGCAGTATTTT. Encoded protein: CASKPGQSTDTQYF.

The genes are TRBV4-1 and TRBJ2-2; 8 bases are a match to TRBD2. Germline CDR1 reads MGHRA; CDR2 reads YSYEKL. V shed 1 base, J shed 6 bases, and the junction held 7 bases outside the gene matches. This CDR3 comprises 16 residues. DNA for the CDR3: TGCGCCAGCAGCCAAGTTACGGGAGGGCTTGCCGGGGAGCTGTTTTTT. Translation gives CASSQVTGGLAGELFF.

Here the CDR3 DNA reads TGTGCCAGCAGTTCCCGAGGAGGAGGAGGAGATACGCAGTATTTT. This codes for CASSSRGGGGDTQYF. The chain employs TRBV7-2 and TRBJ2-3; D may be TRBD2 (5 bases). With 6 bases removed from V and 5 bases from J, the gap between germline ends came to 18 bases. This CDR3 comprises 15 residues. Looked up from germline, CDR1 is SGHTA and CDR2 is FQGNSA.

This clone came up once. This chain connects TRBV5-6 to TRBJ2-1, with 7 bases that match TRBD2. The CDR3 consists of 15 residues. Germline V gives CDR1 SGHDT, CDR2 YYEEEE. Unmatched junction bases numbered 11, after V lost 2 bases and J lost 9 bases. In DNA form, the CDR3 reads TGTGCCAGCAGCTTCTTGGGACTATCCCGGAGTGAGCAGTTCTTC. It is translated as CASSFLGLSRSEQFF.

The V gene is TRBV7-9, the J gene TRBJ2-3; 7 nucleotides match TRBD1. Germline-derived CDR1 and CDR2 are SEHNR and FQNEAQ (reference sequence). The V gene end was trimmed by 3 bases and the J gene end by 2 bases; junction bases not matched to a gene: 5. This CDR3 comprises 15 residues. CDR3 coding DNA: TGTGCCAGCAGCTTGGGGACAGCTTACACAGATACGCAGTATTTT. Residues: CASSLGTAYTDTQYF.